These 15 T cell receptor beta chains originate from one sample sequenced in a study of T cell responses to AZD1222 COVID-19 vaccine. Generated by immunoSEQ multiplex PCR, the TCRdb table keeps only in-frame clones and is missing some. The sample includes under 90,000 clones, 83% seen only once; the top ten take under 1.5%. The material was peripheral blood, obtained 28 days after the second AZD1222 dose. The receptors shown here come from an adult who received the AZD1222 COVID-19 vaccine.

This chain uses TRBV30 with TRBJ1-3; perhaps TRBD1 as D (5 bases). The V end lost 5 bases, the J end lost 1 base, and 6 bases lay between the germline ends. The CDR3 has 12 amino acids. Germline V gene data show CDR1 as GTSNPN and CDR2 as SVGIG (reference sequence). The CDR3 DNA sequence: TGTGCCTGGGGGGGATCTGGAAACACCATATATTTT. Protein sequence: CAWGGSGNTIYF.

The DNA of the CDR3 is TGCGCCAGCAGCCAAGGCTCCGGGACAGGGGGTGCTGGTGACTATGGCTACACCTTC. Translation: CASSQGSGTGGAGDYGYTF. The chain links TRBV4-1 to TRBJ1-2; TRBD1 matches at 11 bases. The V and J ends lost 1 base and 3 bases, in that order; junction bases with no gene match: 13. The CDR3 loop spans 19 amino acids. The germline CDR1 and CDR2 sequences are MGHRA and YSYEKL.

This chain joins TRBV9 and TRBJ2-1; D may be TRBD2 (5 bases). This CDR3 comprises 13 residues. Germline values: CDR1 SGDLS, CDR2 YYNGEE. V dropped 2 bases and J dropped 4 bases, with 7 bases sitting between them. This chain's CDR3 is CASSVGAYNEQFF. Written as DNA, the CDR3 is TGTGCCAGCAGCGTGGGAGCATACAATGAGCAGTTCTTC.

The J gene is TRBJ1-1, the V gene TRBV30, with TRBD1 identical over 9 bases. V was pared by 3 bases and J by 1 base, with 0 bases of the junction left unmatched. CDR3 size: 13 residues. CDR1 is GTSNPN, CDR2 SVGIG, per germline (reference sequence). CDR3 protein: CAWRDRGNTEAFF. The CDR3 DNA reads TGTGCCTGGAGGGACAGGGGGAACACTGAAGCTTTCTTT.

The chain is built from TRBV5-4 and TRBJ1-2; D gene ambiguous. The V gene lost 0 bases and the J gene lost 4 bases, with 13 bases spanning the gap. The CDR3 runs to 15 residues. CDR1 is SGHNT and CDR2 is YYREEE in the germline V gene (reference sequence). The CDR3 here is CASSLDRGRSYGYTF. The CDR3 coding sequence is TGTGCCAGCAGCTTGGACCGAGGGAGAAGCTATGGCTACACCTTC.

This chain uses TRBV4-2 with TRBJ1-2, with a possible D match to TRBD1 (5 bases). V was clipped by 1 base and J by 6 bases, with 12 bases between them. CDR1 and CDR2 (germline): LGHNA, YNFKEQ. This CDR3 has 14 residues. The CDR3 is CASSQAGVGHGYTF. CDR3 nucleotides: TGTGCCAGCAGCCAAGCGGGGGTCGGTCATGGCTACACCTTC.

V and J are TRBV6-5 and TRBJ1-5; D call uncertain. V shed 6 bases and J shed 0 bases, with 12 bases lying between them. Looked up from germline, CDR1 is MNHEY and CDR2 is SVGAGI. This CDR3 contains 15 residues. Here the CDR3 reads CASSLRVLSNQPQHF. The DNA for the CDR3 is TGTGCCAGCAGCCTACGGGTTCTTAGCAATCAGCCCCAGCATTTT.

The sample holds a few counts of this clone. This chain uses TRBV2 with TRBJ1-1; TRBD1 matches 7 bases. The CDR3 is 14 residues long. From germline, CDR1 is SNHLY and CDR2 FYNNEI. J was trimmed by 0 bases and V by 6 bases; bases with no gene match: 4. The CDR3 reads CASRRDRVNTEAFF. CDR3 nucleotide sequence: TGTGCCAGCAGGAGAGACAGGGTGAACACTGAAGCTTTCTTT.

In this sample, this clone turned up once. The chain joins TRBV28 to TRBJ1-1, with 8 bases aligning to TRBD1. J gave up 3 bases and V 7 bases, and 16 bases lay outside the gene matches. The CDR3 has 17 amino acids. The V gene's germline CDR1 is MDHEN and CDR2 SYDVKM. DNA of the CDR3: TGTGCCAGCAATTCTCCAGAACAGGGGGTGGCCGACACTGAAGCTTTCTTT. Its protein product is CASNSPEQGVADTEAFF.

CDR3 protein: CASSQGGEQFF. The DNA for the CDR3 is TGTGCCAGCAGCCAAGGAGGTGAGCAGTTCTTC. V and J are TRBV14 and TRBJ2-1; no definite D call. V gave up 1 base and J gave up 9 bases, with 4 bases separating them. CDR3 length equals 11 residues. Germline CDR1 reads SGHDN; CDR2 reads FVKESK.

This rearrangement joins TRBV27 to TRBJ1-5; TRBD1 aligns across 8 bases. In germline, CDR1 is MNHEY, CDR2 SMNVEV (reference sequence). Trimming took 5 bases from V and 2 from J; bases not matched to a gene: 11. The CDR3 runs to 17 residues. The CDR3 DNA reads as TGTGCCAGCAGTGCCTTACCCACAGGGGGAGGCAATCAGCCCCAGCATTTT. Amino acid sequence: CASSALPTGGGNQPQHF.

The J gene is TRBJ2-2, the V gene TRBV9, with TRBD2 identical over 7 bases. The CDR3 covers 17 residues. The V gene end was trimmed by 0 bases and the J gene end by 5 bases; junction bases not matched to a gene: 10. Germline CDR1 reads SGDLS; CDR2 reads YYNGEE. CDR3 in DNA: TGTGCCAGCAGCGTAGCGGGGCAGGGAGGGGTAACCGGGGAGCTGTTTTTT. It encodes CASSVAGQGGVTGELFF.

Only a few counts were recorded for this clone. The V and J genes are TRBV27 and TRBJ1-2; 9 bases map to TRBD1. Germline CDR1 and CDR2: MNHEY and SMNVEV (reference sequence). V was pared by 6 bases and J by 12 bases, with 14 bases of the junction left unmatched. The CDR3 runs 14 residues. The DNA for the CDR3 is TGTGCCAGCAGCCGCACCGGGACAGGGTCCCCCGACACCTTC. Translated: CASSRTGTGSPDTF.

This sequence joins TRBV19 and TRBJ2-2, with 8 bases matching TRBD1. V lost 10 bases, J lost 3 bases, and 7 bases stayed unmatched. Germline loops: CDR1 LNHDA, CDR2 SQIVND (reference sequence). The CDR3 runs to 14 residues. The CDR3 reads CATNEQGDTGELFF. CDR3 DNA sequence: TGTGCCACCAACGAACAGGGGGACACCGGGGAGCTGTTTTTT.

The CDR3 bases are TGTGCCAGCAGCCGCACGTCGCCCACTGAAGCTTTCTTT. Amino acids: CASSRTSPTEAFF. J is TRBJ1-1 and V is TRBV7-6; no reliable D call. Germline values: CDR1 SGHVS, CDR2 FNYEAQ. Trimming shortened V by 5 bases and J by 4 bases, and 11 bases separated the two germline ends. The CDR3 is 13 amino acids.